This TCR beta chain emerged from a study of long-term antiretroviral therapy in people with HIV. With survey level as its setting, the immunoSEQ assay was v3.0. Generated by immunoSEQ multiplex PCR, the TCRdb table keeps only in-frame clones and is missing some. The sample has 25,000 to 35,000 clones, approximately 80% seen once; the top ten hold under 8.5%. After removal of 5 bases from V and 2 bases from J, the junction contained 3 bases not matched to a gene. CDR3 length equals 15 residues. Germline lookup yields CDR1 LNHDA and CDR2 SQIVND (reference sequence). Study-level points and caveats: In HIV, the repertoires covered a tighter span of CDR3 lengths than in controls.

Comments on this clone: The antigen is unknown.

The clonotype comes from a woman in her 50s with HIV. This chain links TRBV19 with TRBJ2-6; 7 bases fit TRBD2. Source: unsorted PBMCs, taken 3.1 years after starting antiretroviral therapy. The CDR3 region is CASSPSGAGANVLTF. DNA of the CDR3: TGTGCCAGTAGTCCAAGCGGGGCTGGGGCCAACGTCCTGACTTTC.